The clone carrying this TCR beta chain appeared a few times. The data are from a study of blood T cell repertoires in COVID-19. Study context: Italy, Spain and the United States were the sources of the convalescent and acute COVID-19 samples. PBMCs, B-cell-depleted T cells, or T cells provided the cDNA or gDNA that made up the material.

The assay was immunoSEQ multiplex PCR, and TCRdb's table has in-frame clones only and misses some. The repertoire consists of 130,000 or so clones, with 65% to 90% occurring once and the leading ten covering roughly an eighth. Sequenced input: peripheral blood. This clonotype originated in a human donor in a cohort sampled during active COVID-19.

This CDR3 reads CSVYKDRVNNEQFF. The CDR3 DNA follows: TGCAGCGTGTACAAGGACAGGGTGAACAATGAGCAGTTCTTC. V gene TRBV29-1 combines with J gene TRBJ2-1, with 8 bases fitting TRBD1. V was clipped by 6 bases and J by 5 bases; unmatched bases: 9. Germline-derived CDR1 and CDR2 are SQVTM and ANQGSEA. The CDR3 has 14 residues.